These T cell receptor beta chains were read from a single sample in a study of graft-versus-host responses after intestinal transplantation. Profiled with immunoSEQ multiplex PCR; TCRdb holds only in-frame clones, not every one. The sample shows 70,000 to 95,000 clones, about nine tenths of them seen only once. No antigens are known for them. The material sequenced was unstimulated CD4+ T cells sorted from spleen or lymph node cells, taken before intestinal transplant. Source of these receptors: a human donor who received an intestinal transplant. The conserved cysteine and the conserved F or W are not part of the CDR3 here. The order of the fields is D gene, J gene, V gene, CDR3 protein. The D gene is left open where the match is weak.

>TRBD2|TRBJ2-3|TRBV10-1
ASSPGVAGGDTQY
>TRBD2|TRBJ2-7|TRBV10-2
ASSGPEKSGGLSYEQY
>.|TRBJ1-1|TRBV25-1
ASSDLDSHAEAF
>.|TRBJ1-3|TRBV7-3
ASSPDRGGNTIY
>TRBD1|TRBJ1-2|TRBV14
ASSRGQSYGYT
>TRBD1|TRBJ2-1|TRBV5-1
ASSISGTGGNEQF
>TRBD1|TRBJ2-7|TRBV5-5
ASSPGTALYEQY
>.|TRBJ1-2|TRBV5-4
ASTRRHTGPLYGYT
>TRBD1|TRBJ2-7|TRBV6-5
ASSYKGQGLLEQY
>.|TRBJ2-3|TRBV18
ASSPKGDTQY
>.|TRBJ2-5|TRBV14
ASSQDWAQETQY
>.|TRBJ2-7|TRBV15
ATSRDREGYHEQY
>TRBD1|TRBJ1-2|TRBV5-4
AGSERDRGLFYGYT
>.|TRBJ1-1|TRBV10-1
ASSAQMNTEAF
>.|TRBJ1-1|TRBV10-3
AISESRDGTEAF
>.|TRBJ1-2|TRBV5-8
ASSLERQTYGYT
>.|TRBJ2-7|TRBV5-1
ASSLDPSGEQY
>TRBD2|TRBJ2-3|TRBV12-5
ASGSPPPSGGTTDTQY
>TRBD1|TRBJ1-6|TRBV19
ATQGQQNSPLH
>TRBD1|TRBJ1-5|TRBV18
ASSQDRGRVQPQH
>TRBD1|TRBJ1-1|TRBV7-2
ASSRDRGNTEAF
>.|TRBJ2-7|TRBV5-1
ASSRGDGNSYEQY
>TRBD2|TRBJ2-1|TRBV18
ASSPLAGDDNEQF
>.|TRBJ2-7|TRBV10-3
AIRAGAYEQY
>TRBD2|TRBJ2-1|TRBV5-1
ASSPRNGTSGGYEQF
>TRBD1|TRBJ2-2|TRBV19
ASTDRGNTGELF
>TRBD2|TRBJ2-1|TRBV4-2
ASGLAGYNEQF
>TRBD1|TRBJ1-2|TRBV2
ASSGETGRHGYT
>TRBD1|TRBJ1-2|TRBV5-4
ASSFIAGGGYT
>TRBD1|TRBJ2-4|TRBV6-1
ATNPDRVIWNIQY
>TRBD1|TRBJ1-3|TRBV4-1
ASSQGTGVSGNTIY
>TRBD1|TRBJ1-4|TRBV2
ASRPQGISEKLF
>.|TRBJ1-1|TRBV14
ASSQVPGGTEAF
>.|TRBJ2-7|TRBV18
ASSRRQEDEQY
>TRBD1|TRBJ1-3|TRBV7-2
ASSLAGGGNTIY
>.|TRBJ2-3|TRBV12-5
ASGLQGDTQY
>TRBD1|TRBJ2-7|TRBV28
ASSPDRVIRPYEQY
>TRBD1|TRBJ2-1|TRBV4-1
ASSNLAQGSEQF
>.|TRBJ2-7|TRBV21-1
ASSKGVRGDSYEQY
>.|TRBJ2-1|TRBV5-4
ASSLDFRYNEQF
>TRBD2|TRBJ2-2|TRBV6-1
ASRRGTIHTGELF